The 27 T cell receptor beta chains presented below share a single source sample, sequenced in a study of tumor and adjacent non-tumor tissue in lung cancer. The library came from three nested PCR rounds adapted from ARM-PCR protocols. Using its own MiXCR run on the multiplex PCR reads, TCRdb lists one record per CDR3 protein. This table holds over 80,000 distinct CDR3 sequences, around three quarters found once. RNA was extracted from bulk tissue without any cell sorting. More than 3 cm separated this lung sample from the edge of the tumor. Sequencing input: distant non-tumor lung tissue. Receptors originate from a man aged 55 to 70 with small cell lung cancer.

This clonotype appeared once. The V and J genes are TRBV5-1 and TRBJ2-3; no clear D gene. The CDR3 sequence is 12 residues long. Germline assignment: CDR1 SGHRS and CDR2 YFSETQ. Trimming shortened V by 1 base and J by 11 bases, and 11 bases separated the two germline ends. CDR3 loop: CASSLITVKQYF. The CDR3 region has the DNA TGCGCCAGCAGCTTGATCACAGTTAAGCAGTATTTT.

In the case of this clonotype: One end of the junction varies from germline; a read error may be responsible. This rearrangement joins TRBV11-2 to TRBJ1-6; unclear D gene. Germline-derived CDR1 and CDR2 are SGHAT and FQNNGV. The CDR3 covers 12 residues. The chain's CDR3 is CASSLANLPHHF. CDR3 in DNA: TGTGCCAGCAGCTTAGCAAACCTACCCCACCACTTT. Drawing the rest from reference TRBV11-2 and TRBJ1-6, the complete variable domain is EAGVAQSPRYKIIEKRQSVAFWCNPISGHATLYWYQQILGQGPKLLIQFQNNGVVDDSQLPKDRFSAERLKGVDSTLKIQPAKLEDSAVYLCASSLANLPHHFGNGTRLTVT.

For this clonotype: A junction end diverges from the germline sequence, so it may reflect a read error. The V call is TRBV18, the J call TRBJ2-6; perhaps D is TRBD1 or TRBD2 (5 bases each). Germline CDR1 KGHSH, CDR2 LQKENI. The CDR3 extends over 16 amino acids. For the CDR3, the DNA is TGTGACAGCTCACCGCTAGGAGGCTCTGGGGCCAACGTCCTGATTTTC. Protein: CDSSPLGGSGANVLIF. Complete variable domain (other parts from reference TRBV18 and TRBJ2-6): NAGVMQNPRHLVRRRGQEARLRCSPMKGHSHVYWYRQLPEEGLKFMVYLQKENIIDESGMPKERFSAEFPKEGPSILRIQQVVRGDSAAYFCDSSPLGGSGANVLIFGAGSRLTVL.

This clonotype was detected once. This chain connects TRBV7-9 to TRBJ2-1; perhaps TRBD2 as D (5 bases). Trimming left V 7 bases short and J 12 bases short, with 19 bases between. Germline CDR1 and CDR2: SEHNR and FQNEAQ (reference sequence). This CDR3 has 13 residues. This CDR3 is CASNLRVAYGQFF. The CDR3 nucleotides are TGTGCCAGCAACTTGAGGGTGGCCTATGGGCAGTTCTTC.

This clonotype appeared many times. The J gene is TRBJ2-3, the V gene TRBV5-4; unclear D gene. V lost 1 base and J lost 5, with 11 bases in between. Per germline, CDR1 SGHNT and CDR2 YYREEE (reference sequence). There are 14 residues in the CDR3. CDR3: CASSLRSGEDTQYF. The CDR3 DNA sequence: TGTGCCAGCAGCTTGAGATCAGGAGAAGATACGCAGTATTTT.

This clonotype was picked up one time. This chain connects TRBV28 to TRBJ2-2, with D uncertain. Germline-derived CDR1 and CDR2 are MDHEN and SYDVKM. The CDR3 is made up of 15 amino acids. V was trimmed by 10 bases and J by 0 bases, leaving 15 bases between them. The CDR3 sequence is CANSFGSANTGELFF. The CDR3 DNA follows: TGTGCCAATAGTTTCGGATCCGCGAACACCGGGGAGCTGTTTTTT.

About this clonotype: The junction does not match germline at one end; this may be a read error. This chain uses TRBV6-1 with TRBJ1-2, with D perhaps matching TRBD1 (6 bases). CDR1 is MNHNS and CDR2 is SASEGT in the germline V gene. The CDR3 consists of 16 residues. In nucleotides, the CDR3 is TGTGCGAGCAGTGCACAGGGTGCCGATGCTTTGTATGGCTACACCTTC. Translation: CASSAQGADALYGYTF.

This sequence joins TRBV6-5 and TRBJ2-1, with D possibly called TRBD1 or TRBD2 (5 bases each). Germline V gene data show CDR1 as MNHEY and CDR2 as SVGAGI. Trimming took 5 bases from V and 6 from J, leaving 14 bases between them. This CDR3 spans 14 amino acids. The CDR3 sequence is CASSHAIGTNEQFF. CDR3 nucleotides: TGTGCCAGCAGTCACGCCATTGGGACCAATGAGCAGTTCTTC.

This clonotype was recorded at least ten times. CDR3 loop: CASSLRHHTEAFF. CDR3 in DNA: TGTGCCAGCAGCTTAAGGCACCACACTGAAGCTTTCTTT. The chain employs TRBV13 and TRBJ1-1; D remains ambiguous. Germline V gives CDR1 PRHDT, CDR2 FYEKMQ (reference sequence). This CDR3 region has 13 residues. Trimming shortened V by 2 bases and J by 3 bases, and 7 bases separated the two germline ends. The full variable domain, its missing parts supplied by reference TRBV13 and TRBJ1-1, is AAGVIQSPRHLIKEKRETATLKCYPIPRHDTVYWYQQGPGQDPQFLISFYEKMQSDKGSIPDRFSAQQFSDYHSELNMSSLELGDSALYFCASSLRHHTEAFFGQGTRLTVV.

On this clonotype: One end of the junction is discordant with germline, which a read error may explain. V gene TRBV6-2 or TRBV6-3 combines with J gene TRBJ2-3, with D unresolved. The CDR3 has 17 residues. Per germline, CDR1 MNHEY and CDR2 SVGEGT. The CDR3 sequence is CASGYSTRNRSTDTPYF. The CDR3 bases are TGTGCCAGCGGTTACTCGACCCGGAACCGAAGCACAGATACGCCGTATTTT.

There are many counts of this clonotype. The CDR3 reads CSAYPSGSPNEQFF. As DNA, the CDR3 is TGCAGTGCCTATCCTAGCGGGAGTCCAAATGAGCAGTTCTTC. The chain couples TRBV20-1 to TRBJ2-1; 10 bases match TRBD2. J lost 7 bases, V lost 6 bases, and 9 bases had no gene match. The CDR3 length is 14 residues. Germline lookup yields CDR1 DFQATT and CDR2 SNEGSKA (reference sequence).

With respect to this clonotype: A much larger clone lies a single base off, so this may be a read error. The CDR3 DNA follows: TGTGCCAGCAGGAGGGTATGGCGGGAGTTTACCGGGGGGCTGTTTTTT. It is translated as CASRRVWREFTGGLFF. The J gene is TRBJ2-2, the V gene TRBV7-8, with 7 nucleotides matching TRBD2. The CDR3 runs 16 residues. Germline V CDR1 and CDR2: SGHVS, FQNEAQ.

On this clonotype itself: As the CDR3 is not closed by the conserved phenylalanine or tryptophan, this likely results from a read error. No DNA is shown, since the ends of the CDR3 on it are uncertain; the CDR3 is the one TCRdb lists. V usage is TRBV20-1 and J usage is TRBJ2-5; the D call TRBD1 from the table was never checked on the DNA. From germline, CDR1 is DFQATT and CDR2 SNEGSKA (reference sequence). The CDR3 is 13 amino acids long, termini counted. CDR3 protein: CSASIGGRETQYI.

The chain is built from TRBV6-1 and TRBJ1-1; no clear D. The CDR3 has 15 amino acids. Germline lookup yields CDR1 MNHNS and CDR2 SASEGT. Trimming left V 6 bases short and J 0 bases short, with 14 bases between. CDR3 sequence (DNA): TGTGCCAGCAGAATGGACCTGGCTGTGAACACTGAAGCTTTCTTT. Translated: CASRMDLAVNTEAFF.

A note on this clonotype: Sequence at one end of the junction differs from germline and may be a read error. The gene calls are TRBV6-1 and TRBJ2-7; D may be TRBD1 or TRBD2 (5 bases each). The CDR3 runs 16 residues. CDR1 and CDR2 (germline): MNHNS, SASEGT. The CDR3 region has the DNA TGTGCCAGCCGTGAGATCGGGACCGCCTTCTCCTACGAGCAATACTTC. The encoded protein is CASREIGTAFSYEQYF.

The genes are TRBV11-2 and TRBJ2-7; 12 nucleotides match TRBD2. Germline CDR1 is SGHAT and CDR2 is FQNNGV. The CDR3 sequence is 19 residues long. Germline trimming cut 10 bases from V and 3 bases from J; bases unmatched to any gene: 22. The CDR3 nucleotides are TGTGCCAACAACATTAGGGCTAGCGGGAGGGCGAGCCTTTACTACGAGCAGTACGTC. Residues: CANNIRASGRASLYYEQYV.

As concerns this clonotype: The germline gene is not matched at one end of the junction; a read error may be the cause. This chain uses TRBV11-3 with TRBJ2-1; TRBD2 is a possible D gene (5 bases). Germline lookup yields CDR1 SGHNT and CDR2 YENEEA. This CDR3 region has 14 residues. The CDR3 DNA sequence: TGTGTCAGCAGCTGGGCAAGGGCCGAGGGCGAGCAGTTCTTC. This gives the protein CVSSWARAEGEQFF.

The chain combines TRBV6-1 with TRBJ2-7; 10 bases agree with TRBD2. CDR1 MNHNS and CDR2 SASEGT come from the germline V gene. The CDR3 has 15 residues. After removal of 0 bases from V and 10 bases from J, the junction contained 9 bases not matched to a gene. CDR3 sequence (DNA): TGTGCCAGCAGTGAAGCGCCTAGCGGGAGTAGGATTCAGTACGTC. Its protein is CASSEAPSGSRIQYV.

Details on this clonotype: At one boundary the junction diverges from the germline segment, which might be a read error. J is TRBJ2-1 and V is TRBV12-3 or TRBV12-4; D is perhaps TRBD2 (5 bases). The CDR3 is 15 residues long. The CDR3 region has the DNA TGTGCCAGTAGTTATGGACTGGGAGTCCAGAATGAGCAGTTCTTC. Residues: CASSYGLGVQNEQFF.

Only one count was recorded for this clonotype. Germline is not matched at one junction end, which may reflect a read error. The CDR3 DNA is TGTGCCAGCAGCTGGTTGACCGGGACTAGCGGATACAATGACCAGTTCTTC. Amino acid sequence: CASSWLTGTSGYNDQFF. The chain couples TRBV5-5 to TRBJ2-1, with 11 bases lining up with TRBD2. Looked up from germline, CDR1 is SGHKS and CDR2 is YYEKEE (reference sequence). This CDR3 contains 17 residues.

In regard to this clonotype: At one boundary the junction diverges from the germline segment, which might be a read error. This sequence joins TRBV29-1 and TRBJ2-1; the match to TRBD1 covers 8 bases. The CDR3 is 13 amino acids. The germline CDR1 and CDR2 sequences are SQVTM and ANQGSEA. The CDR3 sequence is CSVEIGQGGEKFF. CDR3 DNA sequence: TGCAGCGTGGAAATAGGACAGGGTGGTGAGAAGTTCTTC.

This clonotype was observed many times. The V call is TRBV6-1, the J call TRBJ2-1; 11 nucleotides agree with TRBD2. Germline V gene lookup returns CDR1 MNHNS and CDR2 SASEGT. The CDR3 contains 15 residues. The V segment lost 3 bases and the J segment 8 bases; nucleotides outside the gene matches: 6. CDR3 DNA sequence: TGTGCCAGCAGTGACACTAGCGGGAGTGTCGATGAGCAGTTCTTC. As protein: CASSDTSGSVDEQFF.

Note on this clonotype: Mismatch with germline at one junction end may stem from a read error. The rearrangement links TRBV11-2 to TRBJ2-1, with 7 bases matching TRBD2. Germline loops: CDR1 SGHAT, CDR2 FQNNGV. The CDR3 contains 18 residues. CDR3 DNA: TGTGCCAGCAGCTTAGGAGTAACGGGAGGCTGCTACTACAATGAGCAGTTATTC. This translates into CASSLGVTGGCYYNEQLF.

In regard to this clonotype: One junction end does not reproduce the germline sequence, and a read error may be involved. The rearrangement uses TRBV6-5 and TRBJ2-1, with a tentative D call TRBD1 (6 bases). CDR3 length equals 16 residues. The germline CDR1 and CDR2 sequences are MNHEY and SVGAGI. The CDR3 region is CARSSLRGLPENEQFF. CDR3 DNA sequence: TGTGCCCGCAGTAGCCTCAGGGGCCTCCCAGAGAATGAGCAGTTCTTC.

As for this clonotype: The junction and the germline gene differ at one end; a read error may be behind it. The chain couples TRBV11-1 to TRBJ2-1; D is ambiguous. Germline lookup yields CDR1 SGHAT and CDR2 FQDESV (reference sequence). CDR3 size: 15 residues. CDR3 DNA: TGTGCCAGCAGTTTAGAGAGGACGACCTACAATGAACATTTCTTC. Translated, it gives CASSLERTTYNEHFF.

On this clonotype itself: Mismatch with germline at one junction end may stem from a read error. The V and J genes are TRBV6-1 and TRBJ2-7, with unresolved D. CDR1 is MNHNS, CDR2 SASEGT, per germline. This CDR3 region has 15 residues. The CDR3 here is CANSGRAFSSYEQYF. CDR3 DNA sequence: TGTGCCAACAGTGGACGGGCCTTCAGCTCCTACGAGCAGTACTTT.

In the case of this clonotype: One end of the junction fails to match germline, which may point to a read error. The chain uses TRBV12-3 or TRBV12-4 and TRBJ2-2; weak D call: TRBD2 (6 bases). The CDR3 consists of 17 residues. CDR3 coding DNA: TGTGCCAGCAATTTATGGCAGATCCTTACTAACATCGGGGGGCTGTTTTTT. It is translated as CASNLWQILTNIGGLFF.